These T cell receptor beta chains were read from a single sample in a study of blood T cell repertoires in COVID-19. TCRdb keeps only in-frame clones here, not all; method: immunoSEQ multiplex PCR. Here the sample spans roughly 280,000 clones, roughly 85% being singletons. Sequencing input: peripheral blood. The receptor set was obtained from a man aged 55 to 70 who had recovered from COVID-19. The CDR3 runs from the conserved cysteine through the conserved F or W. The D gene is left open where the match is weak. Rows may omit the clone size; those that give it use once, few, many or a size class.

j_call d_call clone_size cdr3_length v_call cdr3_aa cdr3_nt
TRBJ1-4 TRBD1 once 15 TRBV5-1 CASSLERGHGEKLFF TGCGCCAGCAGCTTGGAGAGGGGGCACGGTGAAAAACTGTTTTTT
TRBJ2-7 TRBD1 - 14 TRBV7-9 CASSVGTGVYEQYF TGTGCCAGCAGCGTCGGGACAGGTGTCTACGAGCAGTACTTC
TRBJ2-7 TRBD1 - 15 TRBV7-9 CASSFPGTGSYEQYF TGTGCCAGCAGCTTTCCGGGGACAGGCAGCTACGAGCAGTACTTC
TRBJ2-7 - - 14 TRBV11-2 CASSPQVVVYEQYF TGTGCCAGCAGCCCTCAGGTAGTGGTCTACGAGCAGTACTTC
TRBJ2-5 TRBD1 - 14 TRBV27 CASSTLNRGETQYF TGTGCCAGCAGTACACTAAACAGGGGAGAGACCCAGTACTTC
TRBJ2-1 TRBD2 - 17 TRBV29-1 CSVVFLTSGRSYNEQFF TGCAGCGTGGTCTTCTTGACTAGCGGTCGCTCCTACAATGAGCAGTTCTTC
TRBJ1-5 - - 15 TRBV28 CASTEQGSRWSAQHF TGTGCCAGCACTGAACAGGGTTCGAGGTGGTCGGCCCAGCATTTT
TRBJ2-5 - - 12 TRBV5-4 CASSETWETQYF TGTGCCAGCAGCGAGACTTGGGAGACCCAGTACTTC
TRBJ2-7 TRBD2 - 16 TRBV5-1 CASSLDSGGTPYEQYF TGCGCCAGCAGCCTGGATAGCGGGGGGACGCCCTACGAGCAGTACTTC
TRBJ2-7 - - 16 TRBV27 CASSPTPSWRVYEQYF TGTGCCAGCAGTCCGACCCCCTCATGGAGGGTCTACGAGCAGTACTTC
TRBJ2-7 - - 12 TRBV5-4 CASSFRGYEQYF TGTGCCAGCAGCTTCAGGGGTTACGAGCAGTACTTC
TRBJ1-1 - - 14 TRBV9 CASNGQGLQEEAFF TGTGCCAGCAATGGGCAGGGGTTGCAGGAAGAAGCTTTCTTT
TRBJ1-1 - once 17 TRBV7-9 CASSLGNHREKNTEAFF TGTGCCAGCAGCTTAGGGAACCACAGGGAGAAGAACACTGAAGCTTTCTTT
TRBJ2-7 TRBD2 - 14 TRBV7-2 CASSLGPSGAEQYF TGTGCCAGCAGCTTAGGGCCGAGCGGGGCAGAGCAGTACTTC
TRBJ2-2 TRBD2 once 15 TRBV7-9 CASSLAGGSTGELFF TGTGCCAGCAGCTTGGCGGGAGGATCTACCGGGGAGCTGTTTTTT
TRBJ2-7 TRBD1 - 18 TRBV4-1 CASSQRIPGQGPPLEQYF TGCGCCAGCAGCCAACGAATTCCGGGACAGGGACCCCCATTAGAGCAGTACTTC
TRBJ1-2 TRBD1 - 17 TRBV3-1/TRBV3-2 CASSRDSGTGANYGYTF TGTGCCAGCAGCCGAGATTCCGGGACAGGGGCTAACTATGGCTACACCTTC
TRBJ2-5 TRBD1 - 12 TRBV6-6 CATGTVQETQYF TGTGCCACCGGGACAGTCCAAGAGACCCAGTACTTC